The rows below give T cell receptor beta chains drawn from one sample of a study of cytomegalovirus exposure and HLA in healthy donors. The repertoire was sequenced with immunoSEQ multiplex PCR; TCRdb's copy has only in-frame clones and lacks some. Here the sample spans some 30,000 clones, approximately 87% being singletons. The source material was PBMCs. All receptors come from a boy younger than 18 in good health and CMV-seronegative. Both conserved end residues are part of each CDR3. D genes are given only for firm matches. Size tells how often a clone was seen (once, few, many) or the class of an expanded clone, and some rows leave it out.

J: TRBJ1-2
D: TRBD1
V: TRBV7-9
size: NA
length: 14
DNA: TGTGCCAGCGTCCCCGACAGGGTCGCGTTTGGCTACACCTTC
CDR3: CASVPDRVAFGYTF

J: TRBJ2-7
D: NA
V: TRBV2
size: NA
length: 12
DNA: TGTGCCAGCAGTGATATGCGGGGCGAGCAGTACTTC
CDR3: CASSDMRGEQYF

J: TRBJ2-7
D: TRBD1
V: TRBV2
size: NA
length: 14
DNA: TGTGCCAGCAGTGAGGTCAGGGGGCGAACGGGGCAGTACTTC
CDR3: CASSEVRGRTGQYF

J: TRBJ2-2
D: NA
V: TRBV7-8
size: NA
length: 15
DNA: TGTGCCAGCAGCTTAGGCGCGGGTGGCACCGGGGAGCTGTTTTTT
CDR3: CASSLGAGGTGELFF

J: TRBJ1-2
D: NA
V: TRBV7-8
size: NA
length: 14
DNA: TGTGCCAGCAGCTTATTGGGGGTAGGGGGTGGCTACACCTTC
CDR3: CASSLLGVGGGYTF

J: TRBJ1-5
D: NA
V: TRBV19
size: NA
length: 15
DNA: TGTGCCAGTAGTATCGGCCAGGATTTTTCTCGGCCCCAGCATTTT
CDR3: CASSIGQDFSRPQHF

J: TRBJ2-1
D: TRBD2
V: TRBV2
size: NA
length: 16
DNA: TGTGCCAGCACCCCCCAGGGACTAGCGGGGGACAATGAGCAGTTCTTC
CDR3: CASTPQGLAGDNEQFF

J: TRBJ2-1
D: TRBD1
V: TRBV4-2
size: NA
length: 16
DNA: TGTGCCAGCAGCCACTTACAGGGGAGCTCCTACAATGAGCAGTTCTTC
CDR3: CASSHLQGSSYNEQFF

J: TRBJ2-7
D: TRBD2
V: TRBV7-6
size: once
length: 14
DNA: TGTGTCAGCAGCTCGGGACTAGCCTCCTACGAGCAGTACTTC
CDR3: CVSSSGLASYEQYF

J: TRBJ2-1
D: NA
V: TRBV7-3
size: NA
length: 14
DNA: TGTGCCAGCAGCTCTCCCGGGACCTACAATGAGCAGTTCTTC
CDR3: CASSSPGTYNEQFF

J: TRBJ2-3
D: TRBD2
V: TRBV5-1
size: NA
length: 15
DNA: TGCGCCAGCAGACTAGCGAGTATTTACACAGATACGCAGTATTTT
CDR3: CASRLASIYTDTQYF

J: TRBJ2-5
D: TRBD2
V: TRBV7-3
size: NA
length: 17
DNA: TGTGCCAGCAGCTTAAATGGCGGGGGGGGATGGGGAGAGACCCAGTACTTC
CDR3: CASSLNGGGGWGETQYF

J: TRBJ1-3
D: TRBD1
V: TRBV6-5
size: NA
length: 15
DNA: TGTGCCAGCACGGGACAGGGGAGCTCTGGAAACACCATATATTTT
CDR3: CASTGQGSSGNTIYF

J: TRBJ2-5
D: NA
V: TRBV10-3
size: NA
length: 19
DNA: TGTGCCATCAGTCCGATAAACCTCATCAAATTAGAGCCCCAAGAGACCCAGTACTTC
CDR3: CAISPINLIKLEPQETQYF

J: TRBJ2-5
D: NA
V: TRBV25-1
size: NA
length: 17
DNA: TGTGCCAGCAGTGAATGGGGTTCCGGGGGAAGTAGGGAGACCCAGTACTTC
CDR3: CASSEWGSGGSRETQYF

J: TRBJ1-1
D: NA
V: TRBV7-6
size: few
length: 14
DNA: TGTGCCAGCAGCTTAGCTGCAGGGGTCACTGAAGCTTTCTTT
CDR3: CASSLAAGVTEAFF

J: TRBJ1-3
D: TRBD1
V: TRBV28
size: NA
length: 18
DNA: TGTGCCAGCAGTTCCCCGACAGGGGCCAAGAGCTCTGGAAACACCATATATTTT
CDR3: CASSSPTGAKSSGNTIYF

J: TRBJ2-1
D: TRBD2
V: TRBV10-1
size: NA
length: 15
DNA: TGCGCCAGCAGTGATGGGACTAGCGGCTACAATGAGCAGTTCTTC
CDR3: CASSDGTSGYNEQFF

J: TRBJ2-1
D: TRBD1
V: TRBV4-1
size: NA
length: 16
DNA: TGCGCCAGCAGCCTTACCGGGACAGGGGTATACAATGAGCAGTTCTTC
CDR3: CASSLTGTGVYNEQFF

J: TRBJ2-7
D: NA
V: TRBV11-2
size: NA
length: 14
DNA: TGTGCCAGCAGCTCCGGGACACCTGCCTACGAGCAGTACTTC
CDR3: CASSSGTPAYEQYF

J: TRBJ1-2
D: NA
V: TRBV4-2
size: once
length: 16
DNA: TGTGCCAGCAGCCAGAAGACTGCGACAGTCTATGATGGCTACACCTTC
CDR3: CASSQKTATVYDGYTF

J: TRBJ2-5
D: TRBD1
V: TRBV4-1
size: NA
length: 15
DNA: TGCGCCAGCAGCCAAGATACAGGGGGCTTATGGAACCAGTACTTC
CDR3: CASSQDTGGLWNQYF

J: TRBJ2-7
D: TRBD2
V: TRBV28
size: NA
length: 16
DNA: TGTGCCAGCAGTTCGCCCCCGACTAGCGGGGGCTACGAGCAGTACTTC
CDR3: CASSSPPTSGGYEQYF

J: TRBJ1-2
D: TRBD1
V: TRBV11-2
size: NA
length: 17
DNA: TGTGCCAGCAGCTTAGGGCGAGGGACAGGAGAAGACTATGGCTACACCTTC
CDR3: CASSLGRGTGEDYGYTF

J: TRBJ2-1
D: TRBD1
V: TRBV7-6
size: NA
length: 15
DNA: TGTGCCAGCAGCTTAAGACAGGGGCCCTCGGATGAGCAGTTCTTC
CDR3: CASSLRQGPSDEQFF

J: TRBJ2-3
D: NA
V: TRBV29-1
size: NA
length: 15
DNA: TGCAGCGTTCAATTGATGCCAGGGCTGGTAGATACGCAGTATTTT
CDR3: CSVQLMPGLVDTQYF

J: TRBJ2-5
D: TRBD2
V: TRBV4-2
size: NA
length: 18
DNA: TGTGCCAGCAGCCAAGTGATAGCGGGGGGTCTCTCGCGAGAGACCCAGTACTTC
CDR3: CASSQVIAGGLSRETQYF

J: TRBJ1-5
D: NA
V: TRBV15
size: NA
length: 15
DNA: TGTGCCACCAGCAGTCGTGTGGCAGGAAATCAGCCCCAGCATTTT
CDR3: CATSSRVAGNQPQHF

J: TRBJ1-1
D: TRBD1
V: TRBV4-2
size: NA
length: 15
DNA: TGTGCCAGCAGCCAAGAGGGACAGCCGTACACTGAAGCTTTCTTT
CDR3: CASSQEGQPYTEAFF

J: TRBJ2-3
D: TRBD1
V: TRBV19
size: NA
length: 17
DNA: TGTGCCAGTAGTATCCCACTACGACAGGGGGCGCAAGATACGCAGTATTTT
CDR3: CASSIPLRQGAQDTQYF

J: TRBJ1-2
D: TRBD1
V: TRBV6-5
size: few
length: 13
DNA: TGTGCCAGCAGTTCTTCAGGGGGATATGGCTACACCTTC
CDR3: CASSSSGGYGYTF

J: TRBJ1-1
D: TRBD1
V: TRBV15
size: NA
length: 13
DNA: TGTGCCACGCGGACAGGGGATAGTACTGAAGCTTTCTTT
CDR3: CATRTGDSTEAFF

J: TRBJ2-6
D: NA
V: TRBV14
size: NA
length: 15
DNA: TGTGCCAGCAGCCACTGGACAGCTGGGGCCAACGTCCTGACTTTC
CDR3: CASSHWTAGANVLTF

J: TRBJ2-7
D: NA
V: TRBV10-3
size: NA
length: 16
DNA: TGTGCCATCAGTGAGTCGTCAGGGCTAGGTCCTGGCGAGCAGTACTTC
CDR3: CAISESSGLGPGEQYF

J: TRBJ1-1
D: TRBD1
V: TRBV19
size: NA
length: 13
DNA: TGTGCCAGTAGTTCGACAGGGATAACTGAAGCTTTCTTT
CDR3: CASSSTGITEAFF

J: TRBJ2-7
D: TRBD2
V: TRBV7-9
size: once
length: 18
DNA: TGTGCCAGCAGCTTAGCGATTTTGGGGCTAGCGGGGACCTACGAGCAGTACTTC
CDR3: CASSLAILGLAGTYEQYF

J: TRBJ2-7
D: NA
V: TRBV28
size: NA
length: 16
DNA: TGTGCCAGCGGAGTTCCTCCTGAGACAGGAGACTACGAGCAGTACTTC
CDR3: CASGVPPETGDYEQYF

J: TRBJ2-7
D: NA
V: TRBV10-3
size: few
length: 13
DNA: TGTGCCATCACCCCGACTGGTCCCTACGAGCAGTACTTC
CDR3: CAITPTGPYEQYF

J: TRBJ2-7
D: NA
V: TRBV6-5
size: NA
length: 13
DNA: TGTGCCAGCAGTCCCGGACAGTCCTACGAGCAGTACTTC
CDR3: CASSPGQSYEQYF

J: TRBJ2-7
D: NA
V: TRBV19
size: NA
length: 15
DNA: TGTGCCAGTAGTATAGATTTTACAGGCAACTACGAGCAGTACTTC
CDR3: CASSIDFTGNYEQYF

J: TRBJ2-7
D: TRBD1
V: TRBV29-1
size: NA
length: 13
DNA: TGCAGCGTCAGGGGGTACAACCCCTACGAGCAGTACTTC
CDR3: CSVRGYNPYEQYF

J: TRBJ1-2
D: TRBD1
V: TRBV28
size: NA
length: 16
DNA: TGTGCCAGCAGCCTTGGCGGGACAGAAGCTAACTATGGCTACACCTTC
CDR3: CASSLGGTEANYGYTF

J: TRBJ1-4
D: TRBD1
V: TRBV6-4
size: NA
length: 16
DNA: TGTGCCAGCAGTGCTGGATCCGGGACAGGGGCTGAAAAACTGTTTTTT
CDR3: CASSAGSGTGAEKLFF

J: TRBJ2-5
D: NA
V: TRBV7-2
size: NA
length: 12
DNA: TGTGCCAGCAGCTTGGACTCAGCCACCCAGTACTTC
CDR3: CASSLDSATQYF

J: TRBJ2-1
D: TRBD2
V: TRBV6-4
size: NA
length: 15
DNA: TGTGCCAGCAGTGACTCGGCGGGGGGGCTCAATGAGCAGTTCTTC
CDR3: CASSDSAGGLNEQFF

J: TRBJ2-5
D: TRBD2
V: TRBV5-4
size: NA
length: 17
DNA: TGTGCCAGCAGCTTGGTTCCTAGCGGGGGGGCCAGGGAGACCCAGTACTTC
CDR3: CASSLVPSGGARETQYF

J: TRBJ2-5
D: TRBD2
V: TRBV5-4
size: NA
length: 16
DNA: TGTGCCAGCAGCCCTACGGTAGCGGGGGGGCAAGAGACCCAGTACTTC
CDR3: CASSPTVAGGQETQYF

J: TRBJ1-5
D: NA
V: TRBV5-8
size: NA
length: 17
DNA: TGTGCCAGCAGCGAATACAGGTCTACCCTTAGCAATCAGCCCCAGCATTTT
CDR3: CASSEYRSTLSNQPQHF

J: TRBJ1-5
D: TRBD1
V: TRBV7-2
size: NA
length: 15
DNA: TGTGCCAGCAGCCAGCAGGGACAGTCCAATCAGCCCCAGCATTTT
CDR3: CASSQQGQSNQPQHF